This T cell receptor beta chain is drawn from a study of cytomegalovirus exposure and HLA in healthy donors (dated by TCRdb to 2016 to 2017). Context from the whole study: The 500 to 800 repertoires of the first cohort and the 95 to 150 validation repertoires were produced on the same platform, according to a later analysis. To predict cytomegalovirus infection status, the study brought together high-throughput TCR immunosequencing, statistical association of individual TCRs with disease status, and machine learning. Besides the first cohort of roughly 640 subjects, a separate validation cohort made up of 120 different subjects was used. The study aimed to test whether cataloging public T cell receptors could reveal signatures of past pathogen exposure.

Libraries were built with the immunoSEQ multiplex PCR assay. The authors' pipeline ran thus. To diagnose cytomegalovirus status from the catalog of TCR beta chain sequences, a statistical classification framework was built. TCRdb stores this immuneACCESS table with in-frame sequences only. Part of the clones is absent; in the studies checked, under half of the shortfall reflects unresolved V genes, and no reason is known for the rest. D and trimming were read from the DNA, whereas the V and J calls and clone size are those reported in that table. The sample data list hundreds of thousands of clones, and 86% of these were observed just once. 0.83% of the sample belongs to the ten largest clones. General conclusions and limits of the study: Subsequent analysis determined that TCRs grouped into clusters in the first cohort also showed a tendency toward co-occurrence across the 90 to 150 validation repertoires, and approximately 94% of cluster scores exceeded 0. Across donors, most TCR sequences were observed very rarely, whereas some public TCRs were present in many individuals. Three of the identified cytomegalovirus-associated TCR beta chains were confirmed in vitro to be specific for cytomegalovirus antigens. All 120 or so repertoires were used to score co-occurrence in the validation cohort in a later analysis, because that analysis had no HLA typing for the cohort. A total of fewer than 200 TCR beta chains were listed by the study as associated with cytomegalovirus. According to the authors, the approach could potentially be generalized to other disease states and immunological phenotypes. In both the original and validation cohorts, the classifier was reported to diagnose cytomegalovirus status with high specificity and sensitivity.

The donors belonged to the validation cohort of over a hundred subjects, which was separate from the roughly 670-subject first cohort. The CDR3 covers 10 residues, taking in both the cysteine and the phenylalanine. Solely the CDR3 DNA is kept, with 30 bases framed from the first base. CDR1 DFQATT and CDR2 SNEGSKA are derived from the germline V gene (reference sequence). V sheds 5 bases and J sheds 11 bases, leaving 12 bases between their ends. This clone was found a few times. What this receptor recognizes is not known. No base quality values were provided; no much bigger clone lies one nucleotide off.

This clonotype was obtained from a young woman in good health and CMV-seronegative. Sample: PBMCs. The chain is assembled from TRBV20-1 and TRBJ1-1, with the D segment identity uncertain. The CDR3 amino acid sequence is: CSAGAAGAFF. The nucleotide sequence reads as follows: TGCAGTGCTGGTGCCGCGGGGGCTTTCTTT.